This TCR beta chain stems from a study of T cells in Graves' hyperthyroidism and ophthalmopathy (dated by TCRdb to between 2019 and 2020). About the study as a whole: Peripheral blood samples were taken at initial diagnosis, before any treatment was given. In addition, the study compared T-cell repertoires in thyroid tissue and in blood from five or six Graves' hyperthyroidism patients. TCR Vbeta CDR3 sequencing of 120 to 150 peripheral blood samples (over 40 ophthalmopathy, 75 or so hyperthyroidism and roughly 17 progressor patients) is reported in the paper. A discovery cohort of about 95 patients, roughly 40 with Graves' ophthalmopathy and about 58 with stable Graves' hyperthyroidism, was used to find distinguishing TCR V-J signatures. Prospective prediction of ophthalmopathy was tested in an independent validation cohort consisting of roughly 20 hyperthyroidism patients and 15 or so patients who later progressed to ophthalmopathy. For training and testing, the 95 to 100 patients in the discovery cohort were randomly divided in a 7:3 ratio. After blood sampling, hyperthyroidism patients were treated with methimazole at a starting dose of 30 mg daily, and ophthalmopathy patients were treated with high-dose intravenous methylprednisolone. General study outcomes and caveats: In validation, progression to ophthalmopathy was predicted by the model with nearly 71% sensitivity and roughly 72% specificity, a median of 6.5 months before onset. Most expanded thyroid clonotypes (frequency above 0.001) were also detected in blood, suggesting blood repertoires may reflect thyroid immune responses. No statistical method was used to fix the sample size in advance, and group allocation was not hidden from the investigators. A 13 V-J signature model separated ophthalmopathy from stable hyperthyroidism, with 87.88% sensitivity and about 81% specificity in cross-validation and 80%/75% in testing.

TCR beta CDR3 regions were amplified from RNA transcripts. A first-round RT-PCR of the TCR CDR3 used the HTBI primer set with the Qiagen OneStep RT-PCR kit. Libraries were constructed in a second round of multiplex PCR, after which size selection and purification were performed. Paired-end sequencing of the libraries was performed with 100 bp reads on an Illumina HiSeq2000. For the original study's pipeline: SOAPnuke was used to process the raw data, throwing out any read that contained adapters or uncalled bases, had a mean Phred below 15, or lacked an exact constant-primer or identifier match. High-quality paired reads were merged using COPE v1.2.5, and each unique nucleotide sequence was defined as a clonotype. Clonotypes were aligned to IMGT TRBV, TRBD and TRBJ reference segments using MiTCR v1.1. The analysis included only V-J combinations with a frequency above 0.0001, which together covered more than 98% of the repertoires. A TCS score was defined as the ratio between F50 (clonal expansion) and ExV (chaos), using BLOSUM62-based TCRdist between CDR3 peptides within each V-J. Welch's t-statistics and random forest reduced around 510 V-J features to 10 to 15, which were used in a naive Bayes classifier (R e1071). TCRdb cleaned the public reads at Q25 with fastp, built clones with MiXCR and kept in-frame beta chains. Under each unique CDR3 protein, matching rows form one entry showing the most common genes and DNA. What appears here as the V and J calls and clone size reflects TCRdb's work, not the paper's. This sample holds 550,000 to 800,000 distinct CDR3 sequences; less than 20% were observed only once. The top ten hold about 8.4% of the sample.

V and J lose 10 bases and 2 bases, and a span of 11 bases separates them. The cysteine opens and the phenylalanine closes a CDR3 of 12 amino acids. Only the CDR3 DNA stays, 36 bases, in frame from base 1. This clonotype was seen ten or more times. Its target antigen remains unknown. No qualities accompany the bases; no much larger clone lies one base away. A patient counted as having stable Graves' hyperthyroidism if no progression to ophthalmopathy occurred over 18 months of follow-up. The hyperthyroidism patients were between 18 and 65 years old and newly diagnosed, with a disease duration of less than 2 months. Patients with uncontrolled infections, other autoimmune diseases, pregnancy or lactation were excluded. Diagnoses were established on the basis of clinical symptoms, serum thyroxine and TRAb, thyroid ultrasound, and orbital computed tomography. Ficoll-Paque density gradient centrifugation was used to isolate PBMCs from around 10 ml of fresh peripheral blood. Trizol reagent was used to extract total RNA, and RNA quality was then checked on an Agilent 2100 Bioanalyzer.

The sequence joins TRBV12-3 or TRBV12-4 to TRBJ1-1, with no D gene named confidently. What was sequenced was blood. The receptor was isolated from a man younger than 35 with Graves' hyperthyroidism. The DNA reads TGTGCCATAAGACTTCTCAACACTGAAGCTTTCTTT. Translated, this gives CAIRLLNTEAFF.